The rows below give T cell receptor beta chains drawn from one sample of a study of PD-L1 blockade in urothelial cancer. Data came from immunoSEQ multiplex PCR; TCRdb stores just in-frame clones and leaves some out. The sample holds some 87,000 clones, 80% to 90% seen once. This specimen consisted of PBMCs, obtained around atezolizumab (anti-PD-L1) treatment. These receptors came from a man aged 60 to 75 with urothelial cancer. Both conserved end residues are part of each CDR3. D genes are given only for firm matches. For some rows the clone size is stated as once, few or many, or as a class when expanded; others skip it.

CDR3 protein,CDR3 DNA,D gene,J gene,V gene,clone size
CASSPRQGGEKLFF,TGTGCCAGCAGTCCCCGACAGGGAGGTGAAAAACTGTTTTTT,TRBD1,TRBJ1-4,TRBV27,NA
CASSPGAAYNEQFF,TGTGCCAGCAGTCCCGGAGCGGCCTACAATGAGCAGTTCTTC,NA,TRBJ2-1,TRBV6-5,NA
CASSEGGRIPHEQYF,TGTGCCAGCAGTGAAGGGGGGCGTATTCCCCACGAGCAGTACTTC,NA,TRBJ2-7,TRBV2,NA
CASSFCDSQETQYF,TGTGCCAGCAGCTTCTGCGACAGCCAAGAGACCCAGTACTTC,NA,TRBJ2-5,TRBV7-3,NA
CAWSAGGNQPQHF,TGTGCCTGGAGTGCAGGGGGAAATCAGCCCCAGCATTTT,TRBD1,TRBJ1-5,TRBV30,NA
CASRGGGTSGGELFF,TGTGCCAGCAGGGGCGGGGGGACCTCGGGCGGGGAGCTGTTTTTT,TRBD2,TRBJ2-2,TRBV6-1,few
CASSLGPAGGSYEQYF,TGTGCCAGCAGCTTAGGTCCAGCGGGAGGTTCCTACGAGCAGTACTTC,TRBD2,TRBJ2-7,TRBV7-2,NA
CASNGAGANYNEQFF,TGTGCCAGCAACGGAGCGGGGGCCAACTACAATGAGCAGTTCTTC,TRBD2,TRBJ2-1,TRBV6-6,NA
CASSRDTYEQYF,TGTGCCAGCTCAAGAGACACCTACGAGCAGTACTTC,NA,TRBJ2-7,TRBV18,NA
CSVDGQGFYGYTF,TGCAGCGTTGACGGACAGGGGTTCTATGGCTACACCTTC,TRBD1,TRBJ1-2,TRBV29-1,NA
CASSQANNIDYGYTF,TGTGCCAGCAGCCAAGCCAATAATATAGACTATGGCTACACCTTC,NA,TRBJ1-2,TRBV4-2,once
CASSPLVTSGRGNAYEQYF,TGTGCCAGCAGTCCCTTGGTGACTAGCGGGAGGGGAAACGCCTACGAGCAGTACTTC,TRBD2,TRBJ2-7,TRBV27,NA
CASSSLSRGQGGTDTQYF,TGCGCCAGCAGCTCCCTCTCTCGGGGACAGGGGGGCACAGATACGCAGTATTTT,TRBD1,TRBJ2-3,TRBV5-1,NA
CASSQQETQYF,TGTGCCAGTAGTCAACAAGAGACCCAGTACTTC,NA,TRBJ2-5,TRBV19,NA
CASSVGGQGAYEQYF,TGTGCCAGCAGCGTAGGGGGACAGGGTGCCTACGAGCAGTACTTC,TRBD1,TRBJ2-7,TRBV9,NA
CASSRETGNPLTGANVLTF,TGCGCCAGCAGTAGGGAGACAGGGAATCCCCTCACTGGGGCCAACGTCCTGACTTTC,TRBD1,TRBJ2-6,TRBV5-1,once
CASSWSPGLHESTDTQYF,TGTGCCAGCAGTTGGAGCCCCGGTTTGCACGAGAGCACAGATACGCAGTATTTT,NA,TRBJ2-3,TRBV27,once
CASRQNTDTQYF,TGCGCCAGCAGGCAGAACACAGATACGCAGTATTTT,NA,TRBJ2-3,TRBV5-1,NA
CASSYSPSGTSYEQYF,TGTGCCAGCAGTTACTCGCCTAGCGGGACCTCCTACGAGCAGTACTTC,TRBD2,TRBJ2-7,TRBV6-5,once
CASSMTSPAGTQYF,TGTGCCAGCAGTATGACTTCCCCAGCGGGGACCCAGTACTTC,NA,TRBJ2-5,TRBV28,NA
CASSSLQGSLTGELFF,TGTGCCAGCAGCTCCCTGCAGGGCTCACTCACCGGGGAGCTGTTTTTT,NA,TRBJ2-2,TRBV7-3,NA
CASSFIAEETQYF,TGTGCCAGCAGCTTCATAGCGGAAGAGACCCAGTACTTC,NA,TRBJ2-5,TRBV11-3,NA
CASSRGHSNGNTIYF,TGTGCCAGCAGCCGCGGACACTCAAACGGAAACACCATATATTTT,NA,TRBJ1-3,TRBV6-5,NA
CASSVGTGFIQPQHF,TGTGCCAGCAGCGTAGGGACAGGGTTTATTCAGCCCCAGCATTTT,TRBD1,TRBJ1-5,TRBV9,once
CASSSFIPSTGPNYGYTF,TGTGCCAGCAGCTCTTTCATCCCTTCGACAGGACCTAACTATGGCTACACCTTC,NA,TRBJ1-2,TRBV7-9,NA
CATSRDQVVPGNTIYF,TGTGCCACCAGCAGAGATCAGGTGGTCCCTGGAAACACCATATATTTT,NA,TRBJ1-3,TRBV15,NA
CASSQDLEDSGANVLTF,TGCGCCAGCAGCCAAGATCTGGAGGACTCTGGGGCCAACGTCCTGACTTTC,NA,TRBJ2-6,TRBV4-1,NA
CASNRRGTEAFF,TGTGCCAGCAACCGCAGGGGGACTGAAGCTTTCTTT,TRBD1,TRBJ1-1,TRBV6-5,NA